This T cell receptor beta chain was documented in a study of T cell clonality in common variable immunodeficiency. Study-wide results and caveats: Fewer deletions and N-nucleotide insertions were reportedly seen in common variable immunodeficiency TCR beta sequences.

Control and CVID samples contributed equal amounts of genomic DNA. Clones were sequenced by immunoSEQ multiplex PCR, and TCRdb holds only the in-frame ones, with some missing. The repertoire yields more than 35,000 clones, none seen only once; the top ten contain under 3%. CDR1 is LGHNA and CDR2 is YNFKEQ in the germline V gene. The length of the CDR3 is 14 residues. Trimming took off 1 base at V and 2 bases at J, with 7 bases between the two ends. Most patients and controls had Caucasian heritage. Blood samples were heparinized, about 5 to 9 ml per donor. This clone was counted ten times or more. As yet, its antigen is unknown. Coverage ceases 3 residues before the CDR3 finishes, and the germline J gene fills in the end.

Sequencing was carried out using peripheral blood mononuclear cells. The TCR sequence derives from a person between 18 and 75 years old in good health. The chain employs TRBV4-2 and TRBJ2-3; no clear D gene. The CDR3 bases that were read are TGTGCCAGCAGCCAAGTACTTTACACAGATACG. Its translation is CASSQVLYTDT. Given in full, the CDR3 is CASSQVLYTDTQYF.